The 18 T cell receptor beta chains reported below all come from one sample, sequenced in a study of T cells in Graves' hyperthyroidism and ophthalmopathy (dated by TCRdb to the late 2010s). Library generation was performed with multiplex PCR. Sequencing was carried out with an Illumina HiSeq 2000. The TCR beta CDR3 regions were amplified from the RNA transcripts. For the first round of RT-PCR on the TCR CDR3, the HTBI primer set was used together with the Qiagen OneStep RT-PCR kit. In TCRdb, the public reads were trimmed at Q25 with fastp and aligned with MiXCR, with productive beta chains retained. Rows matching on CDR3 protein sequence are summarized as one entry with the most common DNA and genes. The sample records about 640,000 distinct CDR3 sequences, less than 25% of which are singletons. Approximately 30% of the sample lies in the top ten. Sequences were obtained from blood. Source of these receptors: a man aged 30 to 39 with Graves' ophthalmopathy.

This clonotype was counted between two and nine times. This chain uses TRBV3-1 with TRBJ2-2; 10 nucleotides line up with TRBD2. With V trimmed by 2 bases and J by 6 bases, 15 bases remained unmatched. The CDR3 sequence is 19 residues long. CDR1 LGHDT and CDR2 YNNKEL come from the germline V gene (reference sequence). The CDR3, as DNA: TGTGCCAGCAGCCAAAGTAGAGCGGGAGGGCGCGATTTGCCCGGGGAGCTGTTTTTT. Protein product: CASSQSRAGGRDLPGELFF.

This clonotype showed up just a few times. CDR3 loop: CASSQDTWGARPEAFF. The CDR3 nucleotides read TGTGCCAGCAGCCAAGATACATGGGGGGCGAGACCTGAAGCTTTCTTT. The V call is TRBV4-2, the J call TRBJ1-1; D might be TRBD1 (6 bases). The V gene's germline CDR1 is LGHNA and CDR2 YNFKEQ. This CDR3 is 16 amino acids long. The V end lost 0 bases, the J end lost 6 bases, and 17 bases lay between the germline ends.

This clonotype was seen ten or more times. V is TRBV27 and J is TRBJ1-1; D is unresolved. The CDR3 covers 16 residues. Germline loops: CDR1 MNHEY, CDR2 SMNVEV (reference sequence). Trimming pared 0 bases from V and 8 bases from J, leaving 19 bases between. The CDR3 spells CASSLSSGGYAQEAFF. The CDR3 DNA is TGTGCCAGCAGTTTATCATCAGGCGGGTATGCCCAAGAAGCTTTCTTT.

The chain uses TRBV5-1 and TRBJ1-1, with D possibly matching TRBD1 (6 bases). Germline V gene sequence: CDR1 SGHRS, CDR2 YFSETQ. V was clipped by 3 bases and J by 5 bases, with 14 bases between them. CDR3 length: 14 amino acids. CDR3 bases: TGCGCCAGCAGCTCTGACTGGGGGCAGACTGAAGCTTTCTTT. This translates into CASSSDWGQTEAFF.

This clonotype was recorded a few times. The chain recombines TRBV6-2 or TRBV6-3 with TRBJ2-7; 8 bases match TRBD1. V lost 10 bases to trimming and J lost 3 bases; unmatched junction nucleotides: 5. The CDR3 has 12 amino acids. Germline lookup yields CDR1 MNHEY and CDR2 SVGEGT. CDR3 protein: CATGQVVYEQYF. CDR3 nucleotides: TGTGCCACGGGACAGGTAGTCTACGAGCAGTACTTC.

The V call is TRBV9, the J call TRBJ2-5; TRBD1 aligns across 7 bases. V trimming: 5 bases; J trimming: 5 bases; junction bases outside the gene matches: 12. Germline V gene lookup returns CDR1 SGDLS and CDR2 YYNGEE. The CDR3 length is 15 residues. The DNA for the CDR3 is TGTGCCAGCAGTTTTAGGACAGGACAATTGGAGACCCAGTACTTC. Translated, it gives CASSFRTGQLETQYF.

For this clonotype: A much larger clone lies one base from this, so it may be a read error. The chain recombines TRBV7-3 with TRBJ2-1, with unresolved D. Germline CDR1 SGHTA, CDR2 FQGTGA. The CDR3 has 14 residues. Written as DNA, the CDR3 is TGTGCCAGCGGCTTATCCCCCACAGCGAATGAGCAGTTCTTC. This translates into CASGLSPTANEQFF.

A remark on this clonotype: The CDR3 carries no conserved terminal phenylalanine or tryptophan, so it likely arises from a read error. The chain employs TRBV27 and TRBJ2-7, with TRBD1 identical over 8 bases. Losses at the gene ends were 10 bases for V and 5 bases for J; bases not matched to a gene: 7. Germline V gives CDR1 MNHEY, CDR2 SMNVEV (reference sequence). This CDR3 is built from 12 residues. The CDR3 DNA reads as TGTGCCACCGACAGGGGAGACAACGAGCAGTACCTC. Its protein product is CATDRGDNEQYL.

This clonotype has more than one count but fewer than ten. This sequence joins TRBV3-1 and TRBJ1-4; no reliable D call. Looked up from germline, CDR1 is LGHDT and CDR2 is YNNKEL (reference sequence). This CDR3 has 13 amino acids. Trimming removed 3 bases from V and 8 bases from J, with 10 bases in between. CDR3 amino acids: CASSHRTAEKLFF. The CDR3 region has the DNA TGTGCCAGCAGCCATCGGACGGCCGAAAAACTGTTTTTT.

Here the CDR3 DNA reads TGTGCCAGCAGCTTACTATGGGGGGAGACCCAGTACTTC. Its translation: CASSLLWGETQYF. The chain couples TRBV7-2 to TRBJ2-5; D possibly matches TRBD1 or TRBD2 (5 bases each). The germline V gene encodes CDR1 SGHTA and CDR2 FQGNSA. Deletions cut 2 bases from V and 5 bases from J, with 9 bases between. The CDR3 runs 13 residues.

The genes are TRBV6-1 and TRBJ1-5; the match to TRBD1 covers 9 bases. This CDR3 has 15 amino acids. Losses at the gene ends were 5 bases for V and 6 bases for J; bases not matched to a gene: 8. Germline V gives CDR1 MNHNS, CDR2 SASEGT. CDR3 coding DNA: TGTGCCAGCAGTAAGGACAGGGGATCGGCTCAGCCCCAGCATTTT. Its translation: CASSKDRGSAQPQHF.

The rearrangement uses TRBV12-3 or TRBV12-4 and TRBJ2-3, with TRBD2 identical over 9 bases. The CDR3 length is 15 residues. Trimming took 6 bases from V and 4 from J; bases not matched to a gene: 8. CDR3 in DNA: TGTGCCAGCAGGGAACTAGCGGGTGGGGCAGATACGCAGTATTTT. It is translated as CASRELAGGADTQYF.

This clonotype has a handful of counts. The chain joins TRBV30 to TRBJ2-5; no definite D call. CDR1 is GTSNPN, CDR2 SVGIG, per germline (reference sequence). This CDR3 region has 12 residues. V was pared by 5 bases and J by 1 base, with 8 bases between. The CDR3 reads CAWAWGQETQYF. CDR3 bases: TGTGCCTGGGCGTGGGGCCAAGAGACCCAGTACTTC.

The table lists this clonotype with a few counts. The chain joins TRBV7-2 to TRBJ1-2; 7 positions agree with TRBD1. V was pared by 1 base and J by 2 bases, with 13 bases of the junction left unmatched. Germline values: CDR1 SGHTA, CDR2 FQGNSA. The CDR3 covers 18 residues. CDR3 DNA: TGTGCCAGCAGCTTAGAGAGACAGGGAGGGTGGGCAAACTATGGCTACACCTTC. This codes for CASSLERQGGWANYGYTF.

The chain couples TRBV2 to TRBJ1-2; D is perhaps TRBD1 (6 bases). This CDR3 contains 15 residues. Germline CDR1 SNHLY, CDR2 FYNNEI. V lost 10 bases to trimming and J lost 1 base, with 19 bases between them. The CDR3 sequence is CAIQFGQIRNYGYTF. CDR3 sequence (DNA): TGTGCCATCCAATTCGGACAGATCCGTAACTATGGCTACACCTTC.

This rearrangement joins TRBV20-1 to TRBJ2-7; tentatively, D is TRBD1 (5 bases). The V gene's germline CDR1 is DFQATT and CDR2 SNEGSKA (reference sequence). The V end was cut by 2 bases, the J end by 5 bases, with 13 bases between. CDR3 length: 13 residues. Here the CDR3 reads CSARIVRDNEQYF. The DNA of the CDR3 is TGCAGTGCTAGAATAGTCAGGGATAACGAGCAGTACTTC.

The rearrangement joins TRBV20-1 to TRBJ2-7; 9 positions agree with TRBD1. With V trimmed by 6 bases and J by 1 base, 7 bases remained unmatched. Germline-derived CDR1 and CDR2 are DFQATT and SNEGSKA (reference sequence). The length of the CDR3 is 14 residues. The DNA for the CDR3 is TGCAGTGCGGATCCGGGACAGGGATCCTACGAGCAGTACTTC. Protein sequence: CSADPGQGSYEQYF.

V and J are TRBV28 and TRBJ2-4; 8 bases map to TRBD1. The germline V gene encodes CDR1 MDHEN and CDR2 SYDVKM. The CDR3 runs to 14 residues. The trim removed 8 bases at V and 6 bases at J, leaving 9 bases unmatched. This chain's CDR3 is CASGKDRETNIQYF. The CDR3 DNA follows: TGTGCCAGCGGTAAGGACAGGGAAACAAACATTCAGTACTTC.